The clone carrying this T cell receptor beta chain occurred many times. Its antigen is unidentified. V trimming: 4 bases; J trimming: 3 bases; junction bases outside the gene matches: 6. The CDR3 totals 14 residues. Looked up from germline, CDR1 is SGHRS and CDR2 is YFSETQ. The sample belongs to a study of regulatory T cells in long-lasting Graves disease. Points from the study as a whole: Rather than thyroid tissue, only peripheral blood underwent study.

Described time point: newly diagnosed GD, antithyroid drugs for less than 3 months. The TCR library was made from RNA extracted from PBMCs. Building the TCR beta libraries relied on iRepertoire HTBI primers, and CDR3 regions underwent Arm-PCR. TCRdb itself ran the multiplex PCR reads through MiXCR, one entry per CDR3 protein. The sample shows over 450,000 distinct CDR3 sequences, 9.5% to 15% of them seen only once. The data were also submitted as part of a second study, on T cells in Graves' hyperthyroidism and ophthalmopathy. From that report: Primed by the HTBI set, a first-round RT-PCR was run on the TCR CDR3.

Here the sequenced sample was peripheral blood mononuclear cells (PBMCs), taken at new diagnosis, from a patient treated with antithyroid drugs. The chain carries TRBV5-1 and TRBJ2-7; 8 bases are a match to TRBD1. The TCR comes from a woman aged 25 to 39 with Graves disease. The CDR3 DNA follows: TGCGCCAGCAGCCCGGGACAGGCTAACTACGAGCAGTACTTC. Its protein is CASSPGQANYEQYF.